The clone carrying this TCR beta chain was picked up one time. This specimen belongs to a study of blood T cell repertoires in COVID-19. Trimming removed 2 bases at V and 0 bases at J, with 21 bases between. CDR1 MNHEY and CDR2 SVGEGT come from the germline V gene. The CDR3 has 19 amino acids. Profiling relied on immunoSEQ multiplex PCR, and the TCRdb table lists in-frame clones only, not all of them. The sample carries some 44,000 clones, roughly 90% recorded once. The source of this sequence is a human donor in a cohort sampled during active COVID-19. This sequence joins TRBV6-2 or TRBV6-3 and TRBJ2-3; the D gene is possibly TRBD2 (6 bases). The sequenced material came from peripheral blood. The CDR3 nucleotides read TGTGCCAGCAGTTACACCGAACTACTCGGCGGGGAAAGCACAGATACGCAGTATTTT. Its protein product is CASSYTELLGGESTDTQYF.